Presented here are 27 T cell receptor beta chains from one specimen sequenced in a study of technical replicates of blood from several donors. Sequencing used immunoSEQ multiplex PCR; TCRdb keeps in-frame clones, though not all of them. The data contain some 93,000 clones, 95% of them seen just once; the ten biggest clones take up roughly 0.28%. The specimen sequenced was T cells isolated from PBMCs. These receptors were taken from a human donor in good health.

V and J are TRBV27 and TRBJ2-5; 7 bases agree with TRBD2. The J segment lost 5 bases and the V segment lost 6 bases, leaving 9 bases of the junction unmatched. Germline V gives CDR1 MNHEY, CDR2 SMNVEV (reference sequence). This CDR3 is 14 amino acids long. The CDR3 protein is CASSGIGGSETQYF. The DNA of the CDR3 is TGTGCCAGCAGCGGAATCGGGGGGTCCGAGACCCAGTACTTC.

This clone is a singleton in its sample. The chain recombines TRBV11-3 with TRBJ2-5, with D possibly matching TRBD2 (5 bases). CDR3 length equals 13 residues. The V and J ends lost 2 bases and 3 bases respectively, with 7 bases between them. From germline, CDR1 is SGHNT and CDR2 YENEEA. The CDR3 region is CASSLRAEETQYF. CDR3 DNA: TGTGCCAGCAGCTTACGAGCGGAAGAGACCCAGTACTTC.

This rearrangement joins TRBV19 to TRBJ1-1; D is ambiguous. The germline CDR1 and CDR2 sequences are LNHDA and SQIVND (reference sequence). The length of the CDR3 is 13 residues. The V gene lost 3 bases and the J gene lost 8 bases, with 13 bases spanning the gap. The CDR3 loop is CASSIGRGGEAFF. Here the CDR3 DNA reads TGTGCCAGTAGTATCGGCCGGGGTGGGGAAGCTTTCTTT.

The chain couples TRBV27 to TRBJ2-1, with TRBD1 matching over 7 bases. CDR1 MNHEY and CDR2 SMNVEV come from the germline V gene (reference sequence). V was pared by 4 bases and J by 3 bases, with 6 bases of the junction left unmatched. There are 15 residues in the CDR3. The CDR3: CASSSAGTDYNEQFF. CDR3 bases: TGTGCCAGCAGTTCGGCCGGGACAGACTACAATGAGCAGTTCTTC.

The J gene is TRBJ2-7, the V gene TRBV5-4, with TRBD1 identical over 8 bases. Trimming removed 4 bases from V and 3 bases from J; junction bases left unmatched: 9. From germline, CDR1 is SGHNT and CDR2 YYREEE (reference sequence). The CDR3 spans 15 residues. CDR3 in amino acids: CASSAFQGAGYEQYF. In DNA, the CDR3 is TGTGCCAGCAGCGCTTTCCAGGGGGCCGGCTACGAGCAGTACTTC.

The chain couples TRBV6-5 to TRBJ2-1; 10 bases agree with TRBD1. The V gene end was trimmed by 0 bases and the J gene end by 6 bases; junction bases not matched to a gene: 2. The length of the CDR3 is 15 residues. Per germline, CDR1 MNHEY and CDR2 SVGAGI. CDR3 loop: CASSYSRTGGNEQFF. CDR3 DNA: TGTGCCAGCAGTTACTCAAGGACAGGGGGCAATGAGCAGTTCTTC.

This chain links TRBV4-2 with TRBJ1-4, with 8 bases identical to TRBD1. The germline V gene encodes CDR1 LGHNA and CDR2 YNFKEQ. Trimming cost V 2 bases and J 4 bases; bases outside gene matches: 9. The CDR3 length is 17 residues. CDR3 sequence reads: CASSQPGQGDFNEKLFF. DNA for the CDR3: TGTGCCAGCAGCCAACCAGGACAGGGCGACTTTAATGAAAAACTGTTTTTT.

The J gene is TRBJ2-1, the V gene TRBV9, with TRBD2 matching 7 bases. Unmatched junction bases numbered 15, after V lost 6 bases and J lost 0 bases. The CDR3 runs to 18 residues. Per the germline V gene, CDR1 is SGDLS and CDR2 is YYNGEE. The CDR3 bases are TGTGCCAGCACCGCGGAAGGCGGGGGACGTTTCTCCTACAATGAGCAGTTCTTC. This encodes CASTAEGGGRFSYNEQFF. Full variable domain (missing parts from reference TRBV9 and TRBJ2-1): DSGVTQTPKHLITATGQRVTLRCSPRSGDLSVYWYQQSLDQGLQFLIQYYNGEERAKGNILERFSAQQFPDLHSELNLSSLELGDSALYFCASTAEGGGRFSYNEQFFGPGTRLTVL.

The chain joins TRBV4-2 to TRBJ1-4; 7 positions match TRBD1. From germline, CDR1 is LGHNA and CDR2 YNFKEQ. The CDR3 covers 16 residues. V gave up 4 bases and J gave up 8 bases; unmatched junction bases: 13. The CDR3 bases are TGTGCCAGCAGCCCCAGCCTCGGGACAGTAAGAGAAAAACTGTTTTTT. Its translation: CASSPSLGTVREKLFF.

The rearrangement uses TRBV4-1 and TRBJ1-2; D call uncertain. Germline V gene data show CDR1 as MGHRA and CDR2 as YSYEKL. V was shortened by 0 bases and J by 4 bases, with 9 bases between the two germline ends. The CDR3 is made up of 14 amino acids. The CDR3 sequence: CASSQDGLGYGYTF. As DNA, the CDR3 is TGCGCCAGCAGCCAAGATGGGCTCGGCTATGGCTACACCTTC.

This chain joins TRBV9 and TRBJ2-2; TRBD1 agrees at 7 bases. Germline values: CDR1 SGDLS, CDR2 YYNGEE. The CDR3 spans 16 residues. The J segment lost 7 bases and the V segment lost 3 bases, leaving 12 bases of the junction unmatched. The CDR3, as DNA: TGTGCCAGCAGCGCAGGGAAGGGGGCAGCAGGCGGGGAGCTGTTTTTT. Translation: CASSAGKGAAGGELFF.

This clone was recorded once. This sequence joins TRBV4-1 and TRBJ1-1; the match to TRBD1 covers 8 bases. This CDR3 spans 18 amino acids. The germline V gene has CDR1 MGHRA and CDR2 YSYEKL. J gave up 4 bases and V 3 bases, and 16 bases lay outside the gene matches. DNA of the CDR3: TGCGCCAGCAGCCACCGGCAGGGGGCGTCCCGAACGGGCACTGAAGCTTTCTTT. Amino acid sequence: CASSHRQGASRTGTEAFF.

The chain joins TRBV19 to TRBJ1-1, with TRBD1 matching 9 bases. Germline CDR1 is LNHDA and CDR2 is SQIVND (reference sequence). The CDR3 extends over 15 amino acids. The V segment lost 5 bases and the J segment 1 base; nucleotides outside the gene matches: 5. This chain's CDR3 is CASSPRTGANTEAFF. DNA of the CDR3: TGTGCCAGTAGTCCCCGGACAGGGGCGAACACTGAAGCTTTCTTT.

The CDR3 nucleotides are TGCGCCAGCAGCCACGTCGGGGAGGGGTTGAACTATGGCTACACCTTC. Amino acids: CASSHVGEGLNYGYTF. The V gene is TRBV23-1, the J gene TRBJ1-2, with D maybe TRBD1 (5 bases). TRBV23-1 carries the ORF label, with uncertain function. CDR3 length: 16 amino acids. V was shortened by 6 bases and J by 2 bases, with 19 bases between the two germline ends.

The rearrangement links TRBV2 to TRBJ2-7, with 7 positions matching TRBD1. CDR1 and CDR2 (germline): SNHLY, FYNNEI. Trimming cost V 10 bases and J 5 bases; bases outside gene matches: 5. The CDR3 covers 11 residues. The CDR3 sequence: CAIQDRDEQYF. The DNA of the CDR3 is TGTGCCATACAAGACAGGGACGAGCAGTACTTC.

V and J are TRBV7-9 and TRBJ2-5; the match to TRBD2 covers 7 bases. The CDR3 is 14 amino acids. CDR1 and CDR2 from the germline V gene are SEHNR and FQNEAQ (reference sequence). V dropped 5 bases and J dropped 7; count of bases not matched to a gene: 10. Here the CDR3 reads CASSSGTSLGTQYF. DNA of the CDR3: TGTGCCAGCAGCAGCGGGACCTCTCTCGGGACCCAGTACTTC.

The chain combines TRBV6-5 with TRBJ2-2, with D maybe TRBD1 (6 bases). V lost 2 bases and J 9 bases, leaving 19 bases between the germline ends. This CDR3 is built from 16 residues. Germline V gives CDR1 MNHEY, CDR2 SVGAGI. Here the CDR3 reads CASSYEGAGESRELFF. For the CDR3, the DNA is TGTGCCAGCAGTTACGAAGGAGCAGGGGAGAGTCGGGAGCTGTTTTTT.

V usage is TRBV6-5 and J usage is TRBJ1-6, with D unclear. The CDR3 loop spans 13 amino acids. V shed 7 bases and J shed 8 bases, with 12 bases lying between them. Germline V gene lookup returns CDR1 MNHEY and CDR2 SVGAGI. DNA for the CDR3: TGTGCCAGCAACCCCGACCGGGATTCACCCCTCCACTTT. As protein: CASNPDRDSPLHF.

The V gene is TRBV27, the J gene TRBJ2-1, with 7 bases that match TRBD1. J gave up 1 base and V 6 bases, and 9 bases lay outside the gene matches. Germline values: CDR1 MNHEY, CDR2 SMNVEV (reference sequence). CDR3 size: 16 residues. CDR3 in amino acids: CASRSGTETSYNEQFF. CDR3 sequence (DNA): TGTGCCAGCAGGTCCGGGACAGAGACTTCCTACAATGAGCAGTTCTTC.

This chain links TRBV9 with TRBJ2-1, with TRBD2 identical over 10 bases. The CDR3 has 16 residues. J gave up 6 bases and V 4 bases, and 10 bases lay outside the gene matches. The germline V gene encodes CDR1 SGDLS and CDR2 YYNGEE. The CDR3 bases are TGTGCCAGCAGCATCAAGAGCGGGAGGGGAATCAATGAGCAGTTCTTC. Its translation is CASSIKSGRGINEQFF.

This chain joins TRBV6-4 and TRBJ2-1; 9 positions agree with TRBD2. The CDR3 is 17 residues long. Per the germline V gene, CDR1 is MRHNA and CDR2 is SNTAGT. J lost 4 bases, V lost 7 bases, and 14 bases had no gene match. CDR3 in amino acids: CASNGFVSGSKYNEQFF. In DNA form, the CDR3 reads TGTGCCAGCAACGGGTTCGTTAGCGGGAGTAAGTACAATGAGCAGTTCTTC.

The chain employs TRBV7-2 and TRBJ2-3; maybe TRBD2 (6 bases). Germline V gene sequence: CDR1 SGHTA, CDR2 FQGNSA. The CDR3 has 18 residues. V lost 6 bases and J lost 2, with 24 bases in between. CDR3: CASRGYRDSEITTDTQYF. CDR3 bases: TGTGCCAGCAGGGGATACCGGGACTCTGAGATTACCACAGATACGCAGTATTTT.

CDR3 bases: TGTGCCAGTACCACTATAGCGGGTCACACCGGGGAGCTGTTTTTT. Its translation is CASTTIAGHTGELFF. The V call is TRBV19, the J call TRBJ2-2, with 7 nucleotides matching TRBD2. There are 15 residues in the CDR3. With V trimmed by 7 bases and J by 3 bases, 8 bases remained unmatched. Per germline, CDR1 LNHDA and CDR2 SQIVND (reference sequence).

The CDR3 loop reads CASSLSWGLRPIGDEQFF. DNA of the CDR3: TGTGCCAGCAGTTTATCATGGGGACTCCGGCCCATTGGGGATGAGCAGTTCTTC. The rearrangement joins TRBV27 to TRBJ2-1, with D possibly TRBD2 on 6 matching bases. CDR1 is MNHEY and CDR2 is SMNVEV in the germline V gene (reference sequence). The CDR3 sequence is 18 residues long. Trimming shortened V by 0 bases and J by 8 bases, and 23 bases separated the two germline ends.

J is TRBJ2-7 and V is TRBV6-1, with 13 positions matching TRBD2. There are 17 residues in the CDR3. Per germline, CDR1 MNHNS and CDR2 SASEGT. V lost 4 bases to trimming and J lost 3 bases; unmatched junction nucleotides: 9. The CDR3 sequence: CASSGHDGTSGNYEQYF. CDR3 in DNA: TGTGCCAGCAGTGGTCACGACGGGACTAGCGGGAACTACGAGCAGTACTTC.

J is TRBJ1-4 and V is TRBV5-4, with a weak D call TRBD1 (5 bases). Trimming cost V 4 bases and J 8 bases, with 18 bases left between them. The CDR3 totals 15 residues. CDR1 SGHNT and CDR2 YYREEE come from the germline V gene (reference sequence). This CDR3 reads CASSPDPGEREKLFF. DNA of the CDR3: TGTGCCAGCAGCCCCGATCCGGGGGAGAGGGAAAAACTGTTTTTT.

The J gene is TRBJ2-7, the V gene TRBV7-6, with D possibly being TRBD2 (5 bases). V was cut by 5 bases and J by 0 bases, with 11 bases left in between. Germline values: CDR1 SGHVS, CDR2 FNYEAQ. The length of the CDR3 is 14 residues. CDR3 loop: CASSAEGASYEQYF. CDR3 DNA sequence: TGTGCCAGCAGCGCCGAGGGTGCCTCCTACGAGCAGTACTTC.